The text below deals with one T cell receptor (beta chain). Original analysis: Counts of nucleated cells, estimated from reference gene primer amplification, were obtained. The assay was immunoSEQ multiplex PCR, and TCRdb's table has in-frame clones only and misses some. For V, J and clone size, that table is used; D and trimming come from the DNA. The profile covers approximately 99,000 clones, with around 64% appearing a single time and less than 2% taken by the ten largest. CDR3 size: 15 residues. V lost 4 bases, J lost 2 bases, and 6 bases stayed unmatched. From germline, CDR1 is MNHEY and CDR2 SVGAGI. This sample was taken from a study of blood T cell repertoires in COVID-19. For the study at large: Sources were T cells, B-cell-depleted T cells, or PBMCs; the material itself was cDNA or gDNA.

The sequence was collected from a woman aged 40 to 50 with acute or convalescent COVID-19. Source material: peripheral blood. The chain joins TRBV6-5 to TRBJ2-5; 8 nucleotides align to TRBD2. The DNA of the CDR3 is TGTGCCAGCAGTTCGGGCGGGGGGCCGCAAGAGACCCAGTACTTC. Its translation: CASSSGGGPQETQYF.